One T cell receptor (beta chain) is described in this entry. Its antigen specificity is not known. The cohort was made up of hundreds of healthy bone marrow donors. At the time of sampling, every cohort member was nominally healthy, though immune exposures that went unrecorded were likely present. The donor tested CMV seronegative, placing the donor among the 350 to 400 seronegative members of the cohort. Every donor gave a peripheral blood sample, and the peripheral blood mononuclear cells from that sample were used for TCR beta sequencing. The Qiagen DNeasy Blood Extraction Kit was used to extract genomic DNA from the blood cell samples. The germline V gene encodes CDR1 LGHNA and CDR2 YNFKEQ. Trimming at the junction amounts to 5 bases on V and 6 bases on J, and the germline ends lie 11 bases apart. The CDR3 runs 12 residues from the cysteine to the phenylalanine. Of the read, only the CDR3 DNA is kept; its 36 bases are in frame from base 1.

The data derive from a study of cytomegalovirus exposure and HLA in healthy donors (dated by TCRdb to about 2017). About the full investigation: In an earlier analysis of fewer than 750 of the donors, 276 Gb of sequence data and 95 million to 130 million unique TCR beta sequences from 180 million or so T cells were reported. An early release covering 550 to 650 HLA-typed donors comprised 250 to 350 gigabases of sequencing data and some 79 million unique TCR sequences. Among the roughly 380 genotyped donors, 81% belonged to the genetic ancestry cluster associated with self-reported Caucasian donors. The study aimed to test whether signatures of past pathogen exposure could be identified by cataloging public T cell receptors. The T cell repertoires of around 730 subjects were profiled by immunosequencing and related to cytomegalovirus serostatus. Along with the roughly 700-subject first cohort, a separate validation cohort of around 110 different subjects was used. To predict cytomegalovirus infection status, the study brought together high-throughput TCR immunosequencing, statistical association of individual TCRs with disease status, and machine learning. To study patterns of TCR occurrence, a later analysis re-analyzed previously published TCR beta repertoires from around 660 donors and added high-resolution HLA genotyping. Rather than using new phenotypic data, the later analysis identified candidate immune exposures from TCR beta sequences and from how often those sequences occurred across donors. An earlier analysis of some 500 of the donors applied high-throughput TCR beta sequencing to assess whether each TCR beta V gene segment acted as functional or pseudogenic. Alongside the repertoire data, information on donor age, sex, ethnicity and CMV serostatus was compiled. A later genetic analysis used genome-wide SNP genotypes for 398 of the 666 donors, treating that subset as a discovery cohort. Every repertoire in the discovery cohort had been generated on one and the same sequencing platform. HLA typing covered class I and class II loci at four-digit resolution. Typing coverage differed by locus: A, B, C, DRB1 and DQB1 were typed in about 629-630 donors, DQA1 in roughly 500, DPA1 in some 570, and DPB1 in 400 to 490. Because of strong linkage in the cohort, five DR-DQ haplotypes were treated as single units for association and clustering. Among a few hundred genotyped donors of the cohort, an average of approximately 230,000 unique TCR beta nucleotide sequences were sequenced per donor, 15% to 20% of them non-productive. What the authors observed across the whole study: Only TCR beta chains were sequenced in this cohort, and the absence of alpha or paired-chain data limited detectable features. In a later analysis, the rate of TCR association differed among HLA loci, with DRB1 alleles having the most associated TCRs and HLA-C alleles having the fewest. An association between a missense DCLRE1C variant and V-gene and J-gene trimming of TCR beta chains was found in a later genetic analysis and replicated in an independent cohort. Roughly uniform sequencing depth across donors was assumed in presence/absence analyses, although this assumption may not hold. According to a later genetic analysis, donors in an Asian-associated ancestry cluster had fewer N-insertions in productive TCRs than the approximately 700-donor mean. A later analysis found that HLA-associated TCR beta chains were more clonally expanded and had lower generation probabilities than equally common non-associated chains. The classifier was reported to diagnose cytomegalovirus status with high specificity and sensitivity in both the original cohort and the validation cohort. The sequencing pipeline was judged likely to have produced a cluster of highly shared sequence variants as a technical artifact. While some public TCRs were present in many individuals, most TCR sequences turned up only very rarely across donors. For the cohort, immune exposure information was limited to CMV serostatus. Approximately 16 rarely observed V segments, including chromosome 9 orphons, were excluded from the earlier analysis of some 590 of the donors because counts were too low. Correlated functional status among segregating V segments might be attributable to linkage disequilibrium, but an unknown experimental factor could not be ruled out. Because HLA typing was unavailable for some donors at each locus, only the typed subset was used in association tests. According to the authors, the approach could potentially be generalized to other disease states and immunological phenotypes. In the study, some 160 TCR beta chains were listed as associated with cytomegalovirus. Strong co-occurrence of HLA alleles, especially DR and DQ, made assigning TCR associations to individual alleles difficult. According to a later analysis, most CMV-associated TCR beta chains appeared to be HLA-restricted, and the HLA associations seemed to be driven largely by CMV exposure. In an earlier analysis of approximately 600 of the donors, most TCR beta V segments were observed in productive rearrangements about 90% or about 30% of the time, broadly matching IMGT annotations. In vitro tests confirmed that a few of the cytomegalovirus-associated TCR beta chains recognize cytomegalovirus antigens. Because the 87-base-pair reads could not distinguish some IMGT-functional V segments, including TRBV6-2 and TRBV6-3, those segments were excluded. Several of the top co-occurrence clusters appeared to be linked to parvovirus B19, influenza, CMV and Epstein-Barr virus, according to a later analysis. Specific HLA alleles were associated with 18,000 or so TCR beta sequences at a false discovery rate of 0.05 in a later analysis. A further reported finding was that TCR beta sequences accurately predicted the HLA-A and HLA-B alleles for most subjects in the first cohort.

The library was made by the immunoSEQ multiplex PCR assay. The multiplex PCR relied on a mix of 60 forward primers for TCR Vbeta segments and 13 reverse primers for TCR Jbeta segments. The CDR3 region of rearranged TCR beta genes was amplified from genomic DNA by a multiplex PCR assay. The Illumina HiSeq System was used to sequence the amplified TCR beta libraries as 87-base-pair reads. The source study handled its data this way. In a later analysis, some 80 million unique TCR beta chains were counted across the approximately 640 repertoires, and around 10 million of these chains were shared by at least two donors. Raw reads were error-corrected and collapsed into unique sequences with a nearest-neighbor algorithm that merged closely related sequences to remove PCR and sequencing errors. Alignment of CDR3 sequences to IMGT reference sequences was used to assign V, D and J gene segments. For a sequence to be retained, a match of at least six nucleotides was required to both a V gene segment and a J gene segment. A rearrangement was called productive if the CDR3 had no stop codons and remained in frame with V and J, and every other rearrangement was called non-productive. CDR3 was defined by IMGT convention, running from the second conserved V-encoded cysteine to the conserved J-encoded phenylalanine. Sequences without an unambiguous match to a single V gene segment were excluded from the earlier analysis of several hundred of the donors. An earlier analysis of about 590 of the donors classified V segments as functional when productive rearrangements were above 56.7% and as segregating when the standard deviation between donors was above 5%. A statistical classification framework was developed to diagnose cytomegalovirus status using the catalog of TCR beta chain sequences. In a later analysis, V and J genes were assigned by comparing TCR nucleotide sequences against IMGT/GENE-DB human TR gene sequences. Using the TCRdist pipeline, a later analysis assigned CDR3 sequences along with most-parsimonious VDJ recombination scenarios. In a later analysis, each TCR beta chain was defined by its CDR3 amino acid sequence together with its V-gene family, and reads without a unique V-gene family were excluded. To address suspected cross-contamination and a sequencing artifact, a later analysis removed roughly 640 highly shared, low-generation-probability nucleotide sequences. For each public chain, a later analysis derived a clonal expansion index from normalized ranks of inferred template counts within each repertoire. In a later analysis, generation probabilities were computed with a VDJ recombination model fitted to out-of-frame rearrangements, and the resulting probabilities were checked against IGoR. In a later analysis, TCR-TCR, TCR-HLA and TCR-CMV co-occurrence was scored with hypergeometric tests, and a repertoire-size bias correction was applied to TCR pairs. In a later analysis, false discovery rates were estimated by permuting HLA or CMV assignments 20 times. A later analysis grouped co-occurring TCRs with DBSCAN, adding TCRdist sequence similarity when clustering within HLA-allele-positive subsets. Co-occurrence clustering excluded repertoires with fewer than 30,000 or more than 120,000 public chains, plus five with anomalous nucleotide sharing. The immuneACCESS repertoire file appears here via TCRdb, limited to in-frame rearrangements. These files lack a portion of the clones; in checked studies, under half of the deficit traces to unresolved V genes, and the cause of the others is not known. The V and J calls and the clone size are those of that table, but D and trimming were determined from the DNA. The table of this sample itemizes approximately 70,000 clones. Of the sample, 1.7% falls within the top ten clones.

Here the chain combines TRBV4-2 and TRBJ2-7; TRBD1 is perhaps the D gene, given 6 matching bases. The sample was PBMCs. The sequence came from a woman aged 30 to 39 in good health and CMV-seronegative. The nucleotides are TGTGCCAGCAGCAGCAGGGGCGGCGAGCAGTACTTC. This translates into CASSSRGGEQYF.